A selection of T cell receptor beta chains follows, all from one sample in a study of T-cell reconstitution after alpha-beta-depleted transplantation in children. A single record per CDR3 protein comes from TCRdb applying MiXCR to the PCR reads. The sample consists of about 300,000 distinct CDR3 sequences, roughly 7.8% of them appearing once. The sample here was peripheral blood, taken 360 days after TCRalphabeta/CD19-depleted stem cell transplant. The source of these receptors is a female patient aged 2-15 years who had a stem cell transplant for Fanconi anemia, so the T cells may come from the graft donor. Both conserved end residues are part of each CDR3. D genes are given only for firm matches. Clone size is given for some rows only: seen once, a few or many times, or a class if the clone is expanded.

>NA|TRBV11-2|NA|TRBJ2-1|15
CASSLGAQDYNEQFF
TGTGCCAGCAGCTTAGGTGCGCAGGATTACAATGAGCAGTTCTTC
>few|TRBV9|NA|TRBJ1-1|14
CASSVLGMNTEAFF
TGTGCCAGCAGCGTGTTGGGGATGAACACTGAAGCTTTCTTT
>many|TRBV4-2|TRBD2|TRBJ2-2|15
CASSPLAGDTGELFF
TGTGCCAGCAGCCCACTAGCGGGAGACACCGGGGAGCTGTTTTTT
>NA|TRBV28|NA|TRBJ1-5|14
CASTIGTANQPQHF
TGTGCCAGCACTATCGGGACGGCCAATCAGCCCCAGCATTTT
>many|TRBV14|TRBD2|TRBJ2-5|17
CASSQGTSGSVQETQYF
TGTGCCAGCAGCCAGGGGACTAGCGGGAGTGTCCAAGAGACCCAGTACTTC
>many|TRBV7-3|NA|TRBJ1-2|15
CASSLSGGPRDGYTF
TGTGCCAGCAGCTTAAGTGGGGGGCCCCGCGATGGCTACACCTTC
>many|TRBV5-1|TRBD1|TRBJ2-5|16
CASRLPGQGAGETQYF
TGCGCCAGCAGACTTCCGGGACAGGGGGCAGGAGAGACCCAGTACTTC
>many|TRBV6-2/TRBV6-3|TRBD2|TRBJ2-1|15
CASSRIAGDYNEQFF
TGTGCCAGCAGTCGGATAGCGGGAGATTACAATGAGCAGTTCTTC
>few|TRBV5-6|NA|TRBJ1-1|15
CASSPVGRKNTEAFF
TGTGCCAGCAGCCCGGTCGGACGGAAGAACACTGAAGCTTTCTTT
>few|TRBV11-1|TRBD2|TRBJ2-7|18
CASSTGLRLAGVSYEQYF
TGTGCCAGCAGCACCGGACTTAGACTAGCGGGAGTTTCCTACGAGCAGTACTTC
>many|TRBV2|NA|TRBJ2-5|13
CASKKGQQETQYF
TGTGCCAGCAAAAAAGGACAGCAAGAGACCCAGTACTTC